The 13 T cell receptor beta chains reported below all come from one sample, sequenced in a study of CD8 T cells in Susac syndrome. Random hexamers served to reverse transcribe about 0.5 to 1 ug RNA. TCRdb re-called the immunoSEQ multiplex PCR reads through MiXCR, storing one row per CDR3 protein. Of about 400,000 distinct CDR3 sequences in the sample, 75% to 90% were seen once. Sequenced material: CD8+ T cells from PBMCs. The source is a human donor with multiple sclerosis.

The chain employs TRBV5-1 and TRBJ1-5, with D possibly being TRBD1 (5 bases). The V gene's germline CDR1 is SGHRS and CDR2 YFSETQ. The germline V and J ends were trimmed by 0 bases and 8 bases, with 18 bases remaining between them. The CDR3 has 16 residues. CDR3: CASSLGTAGSDEPQHF. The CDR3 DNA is TGCGCCAGCAGCTTGGGAACCGCAGGGAGTGACGAGCCCCAGCATTTT.

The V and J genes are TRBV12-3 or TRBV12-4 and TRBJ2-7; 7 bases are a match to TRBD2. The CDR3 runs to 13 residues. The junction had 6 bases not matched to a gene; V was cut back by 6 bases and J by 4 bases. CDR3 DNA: TGTGCCAGCAGGCCCGAGCGGGGATACGAGCAGTACTTC. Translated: CASRPERGYEQYF.

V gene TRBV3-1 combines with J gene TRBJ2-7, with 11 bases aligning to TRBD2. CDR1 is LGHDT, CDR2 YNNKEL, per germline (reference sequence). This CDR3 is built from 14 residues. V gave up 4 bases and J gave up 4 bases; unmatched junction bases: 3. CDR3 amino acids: CASSPTSGAYEQYF. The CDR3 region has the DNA TGTGCCAGCAGCCCGACTAGCGGGGCTTACGAGCAGTACTTC.

CDR3 protein: CSARDRGLAQETQYF. DNA of the CDR3: TGCAGTGCTAGAGATAGAGGACTAGCCCAAGAGACCCAGTACTTC. The chain carries TRBV20-1 and TRBJ2-5; TRBD2 matches 8 bases. The germline CDR1 and CDR2 sequences are DFQATT and SNEGSKA (reference sequence). This CDR3 has 15 amino acids. Trimming took 0 bases from V and 1 from J; bases not matched to a gene: 4.

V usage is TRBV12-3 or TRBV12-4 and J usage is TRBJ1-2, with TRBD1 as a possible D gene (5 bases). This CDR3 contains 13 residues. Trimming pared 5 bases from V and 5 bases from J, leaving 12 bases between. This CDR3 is CASSEGIPYGYTF. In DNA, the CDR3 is TGTGCCAGCAGTGAGGGGATCCCTTATGGCTACACCTTC.

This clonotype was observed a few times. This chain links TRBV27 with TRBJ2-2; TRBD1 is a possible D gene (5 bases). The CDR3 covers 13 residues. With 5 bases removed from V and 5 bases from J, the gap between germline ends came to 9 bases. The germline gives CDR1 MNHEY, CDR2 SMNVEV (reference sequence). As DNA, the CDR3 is TGTGCCAGCAGTCCCCAGGGAACCGGGGAGCTGTTTTTT. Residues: CASSPQGTGELFF.

The CDR3 nucleotides read TGTGCCACCATTAGCGGGAGCGGTACCGGGGAGCTGTTTTTT. Its translation is CATISGSGTGELFF. The genes are TRBV24-1 and TRBJ2-2; the match to TRBD2 covers 9 bases. The germline CDR1 and CDR2 sequences are KGHDR and SFDVKD. V shed 8 bases, J shed 5 bases, and the junction held 5 bases outside the gene matches. The CDR3 covers 14 residues.

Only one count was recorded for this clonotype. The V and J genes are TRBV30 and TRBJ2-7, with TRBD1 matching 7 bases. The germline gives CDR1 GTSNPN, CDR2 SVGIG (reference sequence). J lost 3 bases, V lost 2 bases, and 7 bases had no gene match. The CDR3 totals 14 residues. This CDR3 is CAWSRPGQFYEQYF. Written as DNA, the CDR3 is TGTGCCTGGAGTAGACCGGGACAGTTCTACGAGCAGTACTTC. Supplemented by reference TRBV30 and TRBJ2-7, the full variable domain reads SQTIHQWPATLVQPVGSPLSLECTVEGTSNPNLYWYRQAAGRGLQLLFYSVGIGQISSEVPQNLSASRPQDRQFILSSKKLLLSDSGFYLCAWSRPGQFYEQYFGPGTRLTVT.

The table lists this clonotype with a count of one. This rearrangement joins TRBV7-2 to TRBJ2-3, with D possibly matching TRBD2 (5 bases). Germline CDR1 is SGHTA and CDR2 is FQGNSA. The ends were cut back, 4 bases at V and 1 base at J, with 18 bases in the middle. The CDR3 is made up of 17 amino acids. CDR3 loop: CASSSASRTWGTDTQYF. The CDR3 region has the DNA TGTGCCAGCAGCTCCGCTAGCAGGACGTGGGGCACAGATACGCAGTATTTT.

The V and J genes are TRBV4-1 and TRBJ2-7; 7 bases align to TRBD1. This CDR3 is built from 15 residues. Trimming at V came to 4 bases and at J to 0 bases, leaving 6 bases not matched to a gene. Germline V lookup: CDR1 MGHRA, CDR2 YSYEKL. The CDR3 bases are TGCGCCAGCAGCCCCTGGACAGGCATCTCCTACGAGCAGTACTTC. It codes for CASSPWTGISYEQYF.

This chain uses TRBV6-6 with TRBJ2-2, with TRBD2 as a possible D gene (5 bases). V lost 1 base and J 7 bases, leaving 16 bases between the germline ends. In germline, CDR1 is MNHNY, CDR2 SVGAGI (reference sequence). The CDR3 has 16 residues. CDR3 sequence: CASSYFGSLEDGELFF. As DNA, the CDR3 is TGTGCCAGCAGTTACTTTGGGTCTTTGGAGGACGGGGAGCTGTTTTTT.

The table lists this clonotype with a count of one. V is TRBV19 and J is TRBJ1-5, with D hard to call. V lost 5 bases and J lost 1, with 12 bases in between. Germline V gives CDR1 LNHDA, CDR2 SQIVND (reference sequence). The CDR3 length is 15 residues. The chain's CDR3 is CASSPDHRSNQPQHF. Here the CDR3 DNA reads TGTGCCAGTAGTCCGGATCACAGAAGCAATCAGCCCCAGCATTTT.

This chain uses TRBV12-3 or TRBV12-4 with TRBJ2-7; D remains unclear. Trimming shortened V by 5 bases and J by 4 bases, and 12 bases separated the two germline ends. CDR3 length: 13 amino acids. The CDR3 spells CASSISVQYEQYF. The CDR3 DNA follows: TGTGCCAGCAGTATATCAGTCCAATACGAGCAGTACTTC.